This TCR beta chain was sequenced for a study of CD8+CD57+ T cells in acquired aplastic anemia. This clonotype was recorded at least ten times. Genomic DNA, serving as template, underwent TCR beta VDJ and CDR3 profiling. Using its own MiXCR run on the reads, TCRdb lists one record per CDR3 protein. The table includes about 130,000 distinct CDR3 sequences, roughly 40% detected once. The sample taken for sequencing was sorted CD4+, CD8+, or CD8+CD57+ T cells (not recorded which) from PBMCs. The TCR comes from a human donor in good health, serving as a control.

CDR3 nucleotides: TGTGCCAGCAGGACGGTCGATAATGAAAAACTGTTTTTT. It specifies CASRTVDNEKLFF. This chain uses TRBV3-1 with TRBJ1-4; D is undetermined. The V gene's germline CDR1 is LGHDT and CDR2 YNNKEL (reference sequence). The CDR3 covers 13 residues. Trimming stripped 6 bases from V and 4 bases from J, with 9 bases between.